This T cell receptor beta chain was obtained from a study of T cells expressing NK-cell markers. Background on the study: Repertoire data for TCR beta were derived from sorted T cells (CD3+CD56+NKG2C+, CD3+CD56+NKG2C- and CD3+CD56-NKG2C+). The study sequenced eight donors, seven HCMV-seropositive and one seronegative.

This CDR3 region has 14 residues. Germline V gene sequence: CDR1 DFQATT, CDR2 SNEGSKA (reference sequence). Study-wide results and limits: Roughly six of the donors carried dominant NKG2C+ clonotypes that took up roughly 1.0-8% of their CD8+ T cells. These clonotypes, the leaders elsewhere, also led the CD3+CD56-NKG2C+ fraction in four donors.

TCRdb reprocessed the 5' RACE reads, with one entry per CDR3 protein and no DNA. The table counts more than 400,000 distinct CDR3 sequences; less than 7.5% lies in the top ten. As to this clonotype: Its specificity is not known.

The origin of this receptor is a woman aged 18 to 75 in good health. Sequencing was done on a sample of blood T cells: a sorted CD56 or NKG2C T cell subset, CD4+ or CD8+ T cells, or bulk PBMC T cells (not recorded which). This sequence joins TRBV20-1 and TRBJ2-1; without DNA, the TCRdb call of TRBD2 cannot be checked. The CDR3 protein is CSARSPSEGDEQFF.